This T cell receptor (beta chain) originates from a study of cytomegalovirus exposure and HLA in healthy donors. Study-wide background: An early release of data contained approximately 85 million unique TCRs, which came from HLA-typed donors.

Per germline, CDR1 SGHRS and CDR2 YFSETQ. The V end was cut by 4 bases, the J end by 5 bases, with 13 bases between. This CDR3 spans 13 amino acids. Study results and limitations: When analyzed later, a missense DCLRE1C variant was found to be linked to TCR beta V- and J-gene trimming. Evidence from a later analysis indicated that most CMV-associated TCR beta chains looked HLA-restricted.

To note about this clone: The antigen is unknown.

In the PCR, 60 Vbeta and 13 Jbeta primers were used. Here immunoSEQ multiplex PCR was the method, and the copy in TCRdb shows in-frame clones only, minus some. Among roughly 130,000 clones listed, 84% were seen once. The rearrangement uses TRBV5-1 and TRBJ2-7, with D possibly matching TRBD1 (5 bases). The receptor was derived from a woman aged 18-30 years in good health and CMV-seropositive. Material for sequencing was PBMCs. In DNA form, the CDR3 reads TGCGCCAGCAGCCTCAGGGAAGACCACGAGCAGTACTTC. This encodes CASSLREDHEQYF.